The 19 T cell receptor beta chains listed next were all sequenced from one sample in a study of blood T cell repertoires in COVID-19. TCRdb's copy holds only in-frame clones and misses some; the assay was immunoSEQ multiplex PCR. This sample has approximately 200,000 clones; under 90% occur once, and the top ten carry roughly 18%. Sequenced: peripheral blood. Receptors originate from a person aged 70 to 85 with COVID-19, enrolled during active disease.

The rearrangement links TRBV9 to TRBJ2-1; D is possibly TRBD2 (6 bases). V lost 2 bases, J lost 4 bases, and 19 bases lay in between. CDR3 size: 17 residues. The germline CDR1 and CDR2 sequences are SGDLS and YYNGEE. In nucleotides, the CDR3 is TGTGCCAGCAGCGTCGGACTACCCATCGGGAAATACAATGAGCAGTTCTTC. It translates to CASSVGLPIGKYNEQFF.

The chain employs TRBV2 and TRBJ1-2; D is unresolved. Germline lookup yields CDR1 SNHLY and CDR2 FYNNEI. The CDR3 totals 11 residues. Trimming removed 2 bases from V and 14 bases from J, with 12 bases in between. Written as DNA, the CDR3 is TGTGCCAGCAGTGAATACGGTCTCGTAACCTTC. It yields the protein CASSEYGLVTF.

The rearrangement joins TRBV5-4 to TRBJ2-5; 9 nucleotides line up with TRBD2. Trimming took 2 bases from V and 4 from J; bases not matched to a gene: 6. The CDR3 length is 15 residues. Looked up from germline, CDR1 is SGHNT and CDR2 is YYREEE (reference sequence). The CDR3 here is CASSFAAGGGETQYF. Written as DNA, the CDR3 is TGTGCCAGCAGCTTCGCTGCGGGGGGGGGAGAGACCCAGTACTTC.

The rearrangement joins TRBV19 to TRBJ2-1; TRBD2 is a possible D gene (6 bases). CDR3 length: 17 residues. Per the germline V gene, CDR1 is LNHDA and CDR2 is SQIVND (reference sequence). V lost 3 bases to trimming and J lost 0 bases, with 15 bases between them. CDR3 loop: CASSIRGRGSSYNEQFF. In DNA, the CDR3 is TGTGCCAGTAGTATCCGGGGTCGGGGGAGCTCCTACAATGAGCAGTTCTTC.

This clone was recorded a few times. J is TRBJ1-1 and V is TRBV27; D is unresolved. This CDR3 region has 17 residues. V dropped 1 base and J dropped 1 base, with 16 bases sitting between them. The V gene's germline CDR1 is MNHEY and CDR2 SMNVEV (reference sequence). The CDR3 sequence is CASSLFGSQVGNTEAFF. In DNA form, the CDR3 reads TGTGCCAGCAGTTTATTCGGAAGTCAGGTGGGGAACACTGAAGCTTTCTTT.

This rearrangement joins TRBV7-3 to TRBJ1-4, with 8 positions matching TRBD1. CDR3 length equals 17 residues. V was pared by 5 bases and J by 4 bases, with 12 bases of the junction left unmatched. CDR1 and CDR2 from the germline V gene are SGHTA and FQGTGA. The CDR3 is CASSQQGEGEVNEKLFF. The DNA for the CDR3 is TGTGCCAGCAGCCAACAGGGGGAGGGGGAGGTTAATGAAAAACTGTTTTTT.

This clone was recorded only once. CDR3 sequence (DNA): TGTGCCAGCAGCTTATCCCCGCGACAGGGGGCGGTCTATGGCTACACCTTC. The encoded protein is CASSLSPRQGAVYGYTF. The chain combines TRBV7-3 with TRBJ1-2, with TRBD1 identical over 10 bases. The CDR3 is made up of 17 amino acids. The germline gives CDR1 SGHTA, CDR2 FQGTGA. Trimming removed 2 bases from V and 4 bases from J; junction bases left unmatched: 10.

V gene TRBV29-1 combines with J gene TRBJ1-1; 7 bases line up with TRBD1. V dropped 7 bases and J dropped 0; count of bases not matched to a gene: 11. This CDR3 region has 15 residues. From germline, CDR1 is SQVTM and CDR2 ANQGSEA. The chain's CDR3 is CSACQGVDLNTEAFF. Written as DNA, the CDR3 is TGCAGCGCCTGTCAGGGGGTGGATTTGAACACTGAAGCTTTCTTT.

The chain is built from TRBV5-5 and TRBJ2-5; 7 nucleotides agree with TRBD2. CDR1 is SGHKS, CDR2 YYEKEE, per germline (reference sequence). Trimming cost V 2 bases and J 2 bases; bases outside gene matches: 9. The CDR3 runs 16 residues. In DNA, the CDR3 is TGTGCCAGCAGCTTACTTACCGTGGGGGGGCAAGAGACCCAGTACTTC. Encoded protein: CASSLLTVGGQETQYF. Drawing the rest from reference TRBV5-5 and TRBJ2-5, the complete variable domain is DAGVTQSPTHLIKTRGQQVTLRCSPISGHKSVSWYQQVLGQGPQFIFQYYEKEERGRGNFPDRFSARQFPNYSSELNVNALLLGDSALYLCASSLLTVGGQETQYFGPGTRLLVL.

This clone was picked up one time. In DNA form, the CDR3 reads TGTGCCAGCAGCCCGGCCGGGACAGGGGGTTTTAATCAGCCCCAGCATTTT. This translates into CASSPAGTGGFNQPQHF. The V gene is TRBV5-6, the J gene TRBJ1-5; 11 nucleotides align to TRBD1. The V gene's germline CDR1 is SGHDT and CDR2 YYEEEE. The CDR3 has 17 residues. V gave up 4 bases and J gave up 4 bases; unmatched junction bases: 10. Based on the CDR3 plus reference TRBV5-6 and TRBJ1-5, the full variable domain is DAGVTQSPTHLIKTRGQQVTLRCSPKSGHDTVSWYQQALGQGPQFIFQYYEEEERQRGNFPDRFSGHQFPNYSSELNVNALLLGDSALYLCASSPAGTGGFNQPQHFGDGTRLSIL.

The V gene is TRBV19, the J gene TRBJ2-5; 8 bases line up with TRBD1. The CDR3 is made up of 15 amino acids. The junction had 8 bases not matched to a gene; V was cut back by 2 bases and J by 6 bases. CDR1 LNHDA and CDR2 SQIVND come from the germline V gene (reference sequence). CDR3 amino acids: CASSIKAGGAKTQYF. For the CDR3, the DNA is TGTGCCAGTAGTATAAAGGCAGGGGGCGCGAAGACCCAGTACTTC.

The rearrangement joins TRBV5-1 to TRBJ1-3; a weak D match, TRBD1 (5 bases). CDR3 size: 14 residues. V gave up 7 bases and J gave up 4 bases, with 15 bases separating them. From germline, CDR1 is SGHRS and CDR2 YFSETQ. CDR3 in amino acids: CASHTGGRGNTIYF. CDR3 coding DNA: TGCGCCAGCCATACCGGGGGGAGAGGAAACACCATATATTTT.

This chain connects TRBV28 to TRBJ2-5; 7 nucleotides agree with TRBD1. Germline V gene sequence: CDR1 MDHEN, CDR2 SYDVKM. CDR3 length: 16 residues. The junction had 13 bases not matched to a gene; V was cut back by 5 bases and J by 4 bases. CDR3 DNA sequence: TGTGCCAGCAGTCCAACCCAAGGGGGCATAGGAGAGACCCAGTACTTC. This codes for CASSPTQGGIGETQYF.

This CDR3 reads CASSSDLYRGQADTQYF. The CDR3 DNA reads TGTGCCAGCAGTTCAGACCTCTACAGGGGGCAGGCAGATACGCAGTATTTT. The rearrangement uses TRBV27 and TRBJ2-3, with 9 positions matching TRBD1. This CDR3 is built from 17 residues. Germline assignment: CDR1 MNHEY and CDR2 SMNVEV (reference sequence). Trimming took 4 bases from V and 4 from J; bases not matched to a gene: 12.

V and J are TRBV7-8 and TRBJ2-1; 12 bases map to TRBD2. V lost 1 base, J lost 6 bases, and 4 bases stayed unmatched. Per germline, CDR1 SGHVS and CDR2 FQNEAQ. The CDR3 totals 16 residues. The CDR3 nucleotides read TGTGCCAGCAGCTTAGGACTAGCGGGAGTAAGCAATGAGCAGTTCTTC. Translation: CASSLGLAGVSNEQFF. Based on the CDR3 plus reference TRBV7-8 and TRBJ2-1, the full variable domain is GAGVSQSPRYKVAKRGQDVALRCDPISGHVSLFWYQQALGQGPEFLTYFQNEAQLDKSGLPSDRFFAERPEGSVSTLKIQRTQQEDSAVYLCASSLGLAGVSNEQFFGPGTRLTVL.

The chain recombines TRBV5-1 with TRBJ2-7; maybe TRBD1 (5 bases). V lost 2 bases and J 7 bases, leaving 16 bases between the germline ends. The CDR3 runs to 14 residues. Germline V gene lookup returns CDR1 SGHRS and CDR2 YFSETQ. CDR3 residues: CASSLRGAPLEQYF. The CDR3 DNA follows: TGCGCCAGCAGCTTACGTGGGGCCCCTCTAGAGCAGTACTTC.

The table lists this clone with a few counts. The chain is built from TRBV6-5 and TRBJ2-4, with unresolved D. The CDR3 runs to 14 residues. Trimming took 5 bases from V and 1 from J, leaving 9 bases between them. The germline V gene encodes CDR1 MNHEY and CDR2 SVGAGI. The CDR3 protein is CASSTPRAKNIQYF. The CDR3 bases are TGTGCCAGCAGTACCCCCCGGGCCAAAAACATTCAGTACTTC.

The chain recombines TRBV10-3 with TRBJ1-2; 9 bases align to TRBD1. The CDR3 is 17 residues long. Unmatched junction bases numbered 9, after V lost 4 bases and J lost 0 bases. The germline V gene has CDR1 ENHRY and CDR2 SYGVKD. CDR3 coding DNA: TGTGCCATCAGTGGACAGGGGGGGCTAACTTCTAACTATGGCTACACCTTC. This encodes CAISGQGGLTSNYGYTF.

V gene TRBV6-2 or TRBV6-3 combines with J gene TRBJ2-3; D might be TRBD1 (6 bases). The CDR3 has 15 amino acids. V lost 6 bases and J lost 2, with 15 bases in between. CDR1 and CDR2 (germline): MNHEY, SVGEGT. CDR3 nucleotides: TGTGCCAGCAGCACAGCACGACAGGACACAGATACGCAGTATTTT. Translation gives CASSTARQDTDTQYF.